A selection of T cell receptor beta chains follows, all from one sample in a study of tumor and adjacent non-tumor tissue in lung cancer. Via MiXCR, TCRdb re-called the multiplex PCR reads, giving one row per CDR3 protein. This table has approximately 77,000 distinct CDR3 sequences, 80% to 90% appearing once. The sequencing sample was made of distant non-tumor lung tissue. The receptors derive from a man aged 55-75 years with non-small cell lung cancer. Each CDR3 is given without its conserved first and last residue. Fields, in order: V gene, clone size, J gene, CDR3 protein. Expanded clones get a size class; other rows say once, few or many, or leave the size out.

TRBV11-2	.	TRBJ2-5	ASSSRWKETQY
TRBV4-3	.	TRBJ2-5	ASSRGVAGGETQY
TRBV11-2	.	TRBJ2-5	ASSSAAGGPKETQY
TRBV20-1	once	TRBJ2-2	TARFSENTGELF
TRBV4-3	.	TRBJ2-2	ASSQDPAGSGELL
TRBV28	.	TRBJ2-7	ASSFRGALYEQY
TRBV29-1	few	TRBJ2-2	SVGEDRATGELL
TRBV4-1	.	TRBJ2-1	ASSQDRGPRGWAEQF
TRBV11-2	few	TRBJ2-6	ASNPISGAKILT
TRBV6-1	.	TRBJ1-1	ARSEDRGDTEFF
TRBV4-2	.	TRBJ2-4	ASSPHTGGGAKNIQY
TRBV11-3	.	TRBJ2-1	PSSLDRIAGIGNEQF
TRBV11-3	.	TRBJ2-5	VSSFTGKETHY
TRBV6-6	few	TRBJ2-5	ASNPPGLAGGPETQY
TRBV5-4	.	TRBJ2-5	ASNYGLARSQETKY
TRBV12-3/TRBV12-4	.	TRBJ1-6	ASMSGRRSPFH
TRBV7-8	.	TRBJ1-2	ASNSTVSTVHGCN
TRBV6-1	.	TRBJ2-7	ANRETPMEQY
TRBV10-3	few	TRBJ2-7	AIKGVPYSEQY
TRBV4-1	.	TRBJ2-7	ANNKRSYKQY
TRBV6-2/TRBV6-3	.	TRBJ2-5	ASRVGTGMETQY
TRBV4-2	many	TRBJ2-1	ASSQDGAGTSGSNEQF
TRBV20-1	once	TRBJ2-7	TASAVTYDQY
TRBV7-8	once	TRBJ2-7	ASSLEGGGGSYEQY
TRBV20-1	.	TRBJ1-1	SVRVNSEAL
TRBV6-5	.	TRBJ1-5	VSSYLQGSNHPHH
TRBV29-1	.	TRBJ2-7	SIGGGRSYEQY
TRBV4-3	.	TRBJ2-3	AISQDRADTTYAQY
TRBV6-5	.	TRBJ2-3	ARIAGIDTQY
TRBV6-1	.	TRBJ1-1	ASSDGPRAGSGAF
TRBV20-1	.	TRBJ2-7	SGIVTVGGKYKQY
TRBV5-5	.	TRBJ2-7	ASRFRRGQGARYEQY
TRBV20-1	.	TRBJ2-5	SASETVETQY
TRBV11-1	.	TRBJ2-2	ASSWTCGGANTGELF
TRBV24-1	.	TRBJ2-5	ATSDPGDRGENQY
TRBV6-4	.	TRBJ2-3	ANSDSSTDTHY
TRBV4-2	.	TRBJ2-3	ACSPNSGMADTQY
TRBV6-5	.	TRBJ2-5	VSSDAGTAGAQN
TRBV5-4	.	TRBJ2-7	VSRLNGGPYEQY
TRBV11-2	.	TRBJ2-7	ASSSGTGPYEQY
TRBV5-4	.	TRBJ1-1	ACSGRTGLGNTEAS
TRBV28	many	TRBJ2-7	ASGLTDRVDEQY
TRBV11-2	.	TRBJ1-1	ASNFVGRGTEAF
TRBV20-1	.	TRBJ2-7	STIEVTYEQY
TRBV20-1	.	TRBJ1-6	TATQGVNSPLH
TRBV6-5	.	TRBJ2-6	ASSLAGAGSGTNVLT
TRBV11-2	many	TRBJ2-1	ASSSSGGYNEQF
TRBV11-2	.	TRBJ1-1	ASSFQGVWNTEAF
TRBV6-6	.	.	ASRNRDGPYNEQY
TRBV11-3	.	TRBJ2-5	ASSVTGRTGQDTQY
TRBV30	.	TRBJ2-1	AWSVSVLTFGEQF
TRBV6-2/TRBV6-3	.	TRBJ2-2	ASTLGVNTGELF
TRBV29-1	.	TRBJ1-2	NVEAWYGYT